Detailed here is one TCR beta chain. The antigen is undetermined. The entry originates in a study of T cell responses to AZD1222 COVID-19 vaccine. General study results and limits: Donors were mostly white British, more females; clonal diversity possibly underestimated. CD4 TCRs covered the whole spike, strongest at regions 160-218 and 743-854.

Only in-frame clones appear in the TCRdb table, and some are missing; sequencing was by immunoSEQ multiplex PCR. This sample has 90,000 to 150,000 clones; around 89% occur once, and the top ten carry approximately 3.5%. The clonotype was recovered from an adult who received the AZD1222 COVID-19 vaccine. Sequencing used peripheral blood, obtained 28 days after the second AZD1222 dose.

CDR3 DNA sequence: TGTGCCAGCAGCTTAGGGGGGACTAGCGGGAGTTACGAGCAGTACTTC. Encoded protein: CASSLGGTSGSYEQYF. This chain uses TRBV7-8 with TRBJ2-7; 14 nucleotides match TRBD2. V shed 1 base, J shed 4 bases, and the junction held 3 bases outside the gene matches. This CDR3 region has 16 residues. Per the germline V gene, CDR1 is SGHVS and CDR2 is FQNEAQ.